This T cell receptor (beta chain) was recorded in a study of T cell changes during pregnancy in multiple sclerosis. Only in-frame clones appear in the TCRdb table, and some are missing; sequencing was by immunoSEQ multiplex PCR. The sample has about 40,000 clones, more than 85% seen once. Germline CDR1 LNHDA, CDR2 SQIVND (reference sequence). The CDR3 has 13 amino acids. As to this clone: One end of the junction does not line up with germline, which may come from a read error.

The specimen comprised CD8+ T cells from peripheral blood mononuclear cells, sampled in the first trimester of pregnancy. The chain links TRBV19 to TRBJ2-7, with unresolved D. The TCR sequence derives from a female donor with multiple sclerosis, enrolled in a pregnancy study. The chain's CDR3 is CASSIGLAYEQYF. In nucleotides, the CDR3 is TGTGCCAGTAGCATAGGGCTTGCCTACGAGCAGTACTTC.